The source of this T cell receptor (beta chain) is a study of blood T cell repertoires in COVID-19. Original processing methods: For nucleated cells, counts were estimated from reference gene primer amplification. Data came from immunoSEQ multiplex PCR; TCRdb stores just in-frame clones and leaves some out. V, J and clone size reflect that table, while D and trimming were determined from the DNA. This table holds roughly 200,000 clones, 70% to 80% found once. Germline CDR1 reads SQVTM; CDR2 reads ANQGSEA. The CDR3 is made up of 15 amino acids. With V trimmed by 4 bases and J by 0 bases, 8 bases remained unmatched.

The specimen was peripheral blood. This sequence joins TRBV29-1 and TRBJ2-7, with 8 bases lining up with TRBD2. The receptor was derived from a man in his fifties who had recovered from COVID-19. For the CDR3, the DNA is TGCAGCGTTGTCTATGGGCTAGCGGGCTCCTACGAGCAGTACTTC. Amino acids: CSVVYGLAGSYEQYF.